Presented here are 11 T cell receptor beta chains from one specimen sequenced in a study of cytomegalovirus exposure and HLA in healthy donors. The PCR made use of 60 Vbeta and 13 Jbeta primers. Here immunoSEQ multiplex PCR was the method, and the copy in TCRdb shows in-frame clones only, minus some. Of about 200,000 clones in the sample, just over 75% are singletons; the top ten hold approximately 0.6%. The sequenced sample consisted of PBMCs. The receptors come from a man in his late teens or twenties in good health and CMV-seronegative.

The V call is TRBV19, the J call TRBJ2-1, with 10 positions matching TRBD1. V trimming: 3 bases; J trimming: 7 bases; junction bases outside the gene matches: 6. CDR1 LNHDA and CDR2 SQIVND come from the germline V gene (reference sequence). The CDR3 extends over 15 amino acids. The CDR3 DNA follows: TGTGCCAGTAGTATTTCCTGGACAGGGGGGAATGAGCAGTTCTTC. Translating gives CASSISWTGGNEQFF.

This clone was detected once. The V gene is TRBV29-1, the J gene TRBJ2-3, with D hard to call. V lost 5 bases and J 9 bases, leaving 12 bases between the germline ends. CDR3 length: 11 amino acids. Looked up from germline, CDR1 is SQVTM and CDR2 is ANQGSEA. The CDR3 here is CSVTESPTQYF. In DNA, the CDR3 is TGCAGCGTTACTGAGAGCCCAACGCAGTATTTT.

The chain has TRBV13 and TRBJ1-2, with D possibly TRBD1 on 6 matching bases. Trimming left V 1 base short and J 13 bases short, with 19 bases between. The CDR3 totals 14 residues. Per the germline V gene, CDR1 is PRHDT and CDR2 is FYEKMQ (reference sequence). The CDR3 region is CASSLAGGIDSGTF. The CDR3 DNA is TGTGCCAGCAGCTTAGCTGGGGGCATCGATTCGGGCACCTTC. The entire variable domain, with the rest obtained from reference TRBV13 and TRBJ1-2, is as follows: AAGVIQSPRHLIKEKRETATLKCYPIPRHDTVYWYQQGPGQDPQFLISFYEKMQSDKGSIPDRFSAQQFSDYHSELNMSSLELGDSALYFCASSLAGGIDSGTFGSGTRLTVV.

This chain joins TRBV25-1 and TRBJ2-2, with TRBD1 matching over 8 bases. The CDR3 consists of 16 residues. The V and J ends lost 2 bases and 1 base, in that order; junction bases with no gene match: 3. The germline V gene has CDR1 MGHDK and CDR2 SYGVNS. CDR3 loop: CASSETGTGNTGELFF. The DNA of the CDR3 is TGTGCCAGCAGTGAAACCGGGACAGGGAACACCGGGGAGCTGTTTTTT. Looking up the rest from reference TRBV25-1 and TRBJ2-2 gives the full variable domain: EADIYQTPRYLVIGTGKKITLECSQTMGHDKMYWYQQDPGMELHLIHYSYGVNSTEKGDLSSESTVSRIRTEHFPLTLESARPSHTSQYLCASSETGTGNTGELFFGEGSRLTVL.

CDR3 amino acids: CASSSRTSLNEQFF. CDR3 bases: TGTGCCAGCAGCTCTCGGACTAGCTTGAATGAGCAGTTCTTC. This chain links TRBV11-2 with TRBJ2-1; 8 bases are shared with TRBD2. J gave up 7 bases and V 4 bases, and 6 bases lay outside the gene matches. The germline V gene encodes CDR1 SGHAT and CDR2 FQNNGV. The CDR3 is 14 residues long.

The chain couples TRBV1 to TRBJ2-1; the table's D call, TRBD2, was not checked against the DNA. TRBV1 is termed a pseudogene. The length of the CDR3 is 16 residues. This chain's CDR3 is CTSSPSPITSANEQFF. In nucleotides, the CDR3 is TGCACCAGCAGCCCCTCCCCCATAACTAGCGCCAATGAGCAGTTCTTC.

This clone was detected once. This chain uses TRBV9 with TRBJ2-5; 11 bases fit TRBD2. The CDR3 has 16 residues. The junction had 9 bases not matched to a gene; V was cut back by 3 bases and J by 5 bases. The germline V gene encodes CDR1 SGDLS and CDR2 YYNGEE. The CDR3 DNA reads TGTGCCAGCAGCGAGGGACTAGCGGAGATAGGGGAGACCCAGTACTTC. It yields the protein CASSEGLAEIGETQYF.

The CDR3 protein is CASLDRATEAFF. The CDR3 coding sequence is TGTGCCAGCCTTGACAGGGCCACTGAAGCTTTCTTT. The genes are TRBV2 and TRBJ1-1, with 7 bases lining up with TRBD1. Looked up from germline, CDR1 is SNHLY and CDR2 is FYNNEI. Trimming at V came to 8 bases and at J to 4 bases, leaving 4 bases not matched to a gene. There are 12 residues in the CDR3. Based on the CDR3 plus reference TRBV2 and TRBJ1-1, the full variable domain is EPEVTQTPSHQVTQMGQEVILRCVPISNHLYFYWYRQILGQKVEFLVSFYNNEISEKSEIFDDQFSVERPDGSNFTLKIRSTKLEDSAMYFCASLDRATEAFFGQGTRLTVV.

The rearrangement uses TRBV7-3 and TRBJ2-1; 7 bases agree with TRBD2. Looked up from germline, CDR1 is SGHTA and CDR2 is FQGTGA. This CDR3 contains 13 residues. Trimming took 6 bases from V and 6 from J; bases not matched to a gene: 5. This CDR3 reads CASSSQRGNEQFF. The CDR3 coding sequence is TGTGCCAGCAGTTCCCAGCGGGGCAATGAGCAGTTCTTC.

This chain joins TRBV6-1 and TRBJ1-1, with D maybe TRBD1 (5 bases). The CDR3 sequence is 15 residues long. Germline V gene sequence: CDR1 MNHNS, CDR2 SASEGT. Between the trimmed V and J ends, which lost 5 bases and 1 base, there was a span of 14 bases. CDR3 DNA: TGTGCCAGCAGTCCGCCGCGAGACAGGAACACTGAAGCTTTCTTT. Translated, it gives CASSPPRDRNTEAFF.

V and J are TRBV7-9 and TRBJ1-2; 8 bases line up with TRBD1. Per the germline V gene, CDR1 is SEHNR and CDR2 is FQNEAQ (reference sequence). The CDR3 covers 14 residues. The V gene end was trimmed by 5 bases and the J gene end by 1 base; junction bases not matched to a gene: 3. The CDR3 region is CASSAGGYNYGYTF. The CDR3 bases are TGTGCCAGCAGCGCAGGGGGCTATAACTATGGCTACACCTTC. Full variable domain (rest looked up from reference TRBV7-9 and TRBJ1-2): DTGVSQNPRHKITKRGQNVTFRCDPISEHNRLYWYRQTLGQGPEFLTYFQNEAQLEKSRLLSDRFSAERPKGSFSTLEIQRTEQGDSAMYLCASSAGGYNYGYTFGSGTRLTVV.